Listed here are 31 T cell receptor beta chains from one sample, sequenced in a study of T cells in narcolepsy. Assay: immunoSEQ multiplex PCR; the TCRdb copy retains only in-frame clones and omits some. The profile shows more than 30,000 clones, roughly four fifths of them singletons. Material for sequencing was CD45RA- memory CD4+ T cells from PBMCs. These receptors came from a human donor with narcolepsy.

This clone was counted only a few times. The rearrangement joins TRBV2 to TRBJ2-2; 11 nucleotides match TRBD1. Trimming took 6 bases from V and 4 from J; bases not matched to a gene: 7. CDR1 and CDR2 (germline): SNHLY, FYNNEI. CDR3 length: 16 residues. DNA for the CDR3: TGTGCCAGCAGCCCGACGGACAGGGGGCCCACCGGGGAGCTGTTTTTT. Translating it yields CASSPTDRGPTGELFF.

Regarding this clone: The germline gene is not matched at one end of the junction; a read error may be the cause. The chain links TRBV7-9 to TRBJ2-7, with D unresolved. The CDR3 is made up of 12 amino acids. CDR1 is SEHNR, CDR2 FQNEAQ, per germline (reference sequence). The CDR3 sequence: CASSLVPTLPHF. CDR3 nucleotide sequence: TGTGCCAGCAGCTTAGTTCCGACCCTACCACACTTC.

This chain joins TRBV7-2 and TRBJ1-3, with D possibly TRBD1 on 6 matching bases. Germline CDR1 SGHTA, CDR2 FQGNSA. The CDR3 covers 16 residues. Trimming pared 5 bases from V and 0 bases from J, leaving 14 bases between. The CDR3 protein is CASSRGGSASGNTIYF. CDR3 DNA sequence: TGTGCCAGCAGCCGGGGGGGCAGCGCCTCTGGAAACACCATATATTTT.

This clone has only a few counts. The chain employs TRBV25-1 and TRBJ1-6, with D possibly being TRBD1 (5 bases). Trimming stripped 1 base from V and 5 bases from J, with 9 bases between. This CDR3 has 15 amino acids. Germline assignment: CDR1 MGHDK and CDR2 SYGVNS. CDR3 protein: CASSELRGDNSPLHF. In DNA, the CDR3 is TGTGCCAGCAGTGAATTGCGAGGGGATAATTCACCCCTCCACTTT.

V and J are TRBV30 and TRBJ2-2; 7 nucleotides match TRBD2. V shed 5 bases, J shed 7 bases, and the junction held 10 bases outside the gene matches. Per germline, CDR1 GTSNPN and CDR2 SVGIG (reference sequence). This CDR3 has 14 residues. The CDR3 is CAWERGEFGGELFF. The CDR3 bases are TGTGCCTGGGAACGGGGGGAATTCGGCGGGGAGCTGTTTTTT.

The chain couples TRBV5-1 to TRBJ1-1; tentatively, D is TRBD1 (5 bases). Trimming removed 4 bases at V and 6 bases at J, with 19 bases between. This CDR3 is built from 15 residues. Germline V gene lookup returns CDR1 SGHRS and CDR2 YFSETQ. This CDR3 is CASSPDKGRGSEAFF. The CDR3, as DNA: TGCGCCAGCAGCCCCGACAAAGGGAGGGGATCTGAAGCTTTCTTT.

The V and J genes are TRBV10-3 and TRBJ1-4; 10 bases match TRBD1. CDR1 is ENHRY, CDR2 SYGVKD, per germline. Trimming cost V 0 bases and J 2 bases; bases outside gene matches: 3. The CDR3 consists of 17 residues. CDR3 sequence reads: CAISESTGGTTNEKLFF. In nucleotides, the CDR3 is TGTGCCATCAGTGAGTCGACAGGGGGCACGACTAATGAAAAACTGTTTTTT.

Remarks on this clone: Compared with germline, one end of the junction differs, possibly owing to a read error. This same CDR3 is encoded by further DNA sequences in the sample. The CDR3 loop reads CASSLTGQSTEAFF. The CDR3 DNA is TGCGCCAGCAGCTTGACGGGACAGAGCACTGAAGCTTTCTTT. The rearrangement joins TRBV7-3 to TRBJ1-1, with 7 bases aligning to TRBD1. The germline CDR1 and CDR2 sequences are SGHTA and FQGTGA. The CDR3 is made up of 14 amino acids.

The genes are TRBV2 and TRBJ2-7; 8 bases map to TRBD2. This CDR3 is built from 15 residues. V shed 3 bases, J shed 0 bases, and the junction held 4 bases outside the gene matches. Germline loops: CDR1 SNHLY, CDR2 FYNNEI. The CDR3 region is CASSDIAGYSYEQYF. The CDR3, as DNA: TGTGCCAGCAGTGACATAGCGGGGTACTCCTACGAGCAGTACTTC.

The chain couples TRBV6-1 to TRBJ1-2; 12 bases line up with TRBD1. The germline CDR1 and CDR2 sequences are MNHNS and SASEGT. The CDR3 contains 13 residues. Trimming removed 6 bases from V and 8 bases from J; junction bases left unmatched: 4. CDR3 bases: TGTGCCAGCAGCCCCGGGACAGGGGGCGGCTACACCTTC. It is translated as CASSPGTGGGYTF.

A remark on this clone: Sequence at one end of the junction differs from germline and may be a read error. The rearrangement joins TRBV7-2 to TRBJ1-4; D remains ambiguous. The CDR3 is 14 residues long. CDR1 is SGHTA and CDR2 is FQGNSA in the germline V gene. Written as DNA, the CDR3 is TGTGCCGGCAGCCATGGAGGGAATAATGAAAAACTGTTTTTT. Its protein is CAGSHGGNNEKLFF.

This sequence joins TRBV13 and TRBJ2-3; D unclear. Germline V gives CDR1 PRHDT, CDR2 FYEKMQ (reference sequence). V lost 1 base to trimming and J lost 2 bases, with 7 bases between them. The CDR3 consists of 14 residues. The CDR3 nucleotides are TGTGCCAGCAGCTTAGACGGAATCACAGATACGCAGTATTTT. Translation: CASSLDGITDTQYF.

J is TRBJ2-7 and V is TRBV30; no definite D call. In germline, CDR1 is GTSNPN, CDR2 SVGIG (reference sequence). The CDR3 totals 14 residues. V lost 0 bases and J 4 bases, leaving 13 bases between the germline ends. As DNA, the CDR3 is TGTGCCTGGAGTGTGAGGCAGGAACTATACGAGCAGTACTTC. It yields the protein CAWSVRQELYEQYF.

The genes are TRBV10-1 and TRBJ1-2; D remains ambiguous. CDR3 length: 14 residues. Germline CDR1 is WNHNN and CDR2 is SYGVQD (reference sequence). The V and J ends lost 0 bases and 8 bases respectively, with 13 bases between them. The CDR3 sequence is CASSESNQAGGYTF. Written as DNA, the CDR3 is TGCGCCAGCAGTGAGTCGAATCAGGCGGGCGGCTACACCTTC.

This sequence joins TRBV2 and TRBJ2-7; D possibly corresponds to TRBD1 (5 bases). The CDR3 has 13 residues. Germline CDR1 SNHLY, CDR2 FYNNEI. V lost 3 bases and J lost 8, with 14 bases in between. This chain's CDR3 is CASSEVARVKQYF. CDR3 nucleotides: TGTGCCAGCAGTGAGGTTGCCAGGGTAAAGCAGTACTTC.

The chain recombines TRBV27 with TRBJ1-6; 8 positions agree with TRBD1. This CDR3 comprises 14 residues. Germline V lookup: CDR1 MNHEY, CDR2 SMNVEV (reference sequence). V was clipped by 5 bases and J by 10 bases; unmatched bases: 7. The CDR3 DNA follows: TGTGCCAGCAGTCCGACAGGGGAAGGGTCACCCCTCCACTTT. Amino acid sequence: CASSPTGEGSPLHF.

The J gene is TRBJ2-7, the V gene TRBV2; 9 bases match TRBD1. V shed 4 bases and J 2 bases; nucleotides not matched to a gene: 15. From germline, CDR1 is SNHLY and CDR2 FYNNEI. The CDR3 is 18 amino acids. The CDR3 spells CASSARTGAISITYEQYF. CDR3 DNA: TGTGCCAGCAGTGCCCGGACAGGGGCCATCTCTATTACCTACGAGCAGTACTTC.

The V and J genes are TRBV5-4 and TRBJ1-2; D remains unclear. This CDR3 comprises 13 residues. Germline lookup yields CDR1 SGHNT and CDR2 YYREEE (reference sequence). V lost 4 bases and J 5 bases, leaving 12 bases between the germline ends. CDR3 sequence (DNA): TGTGCCAGCAGCGTCCGGGGTGCGTATGGCTACACCTTC. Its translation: CASSVRGAYGYTF.

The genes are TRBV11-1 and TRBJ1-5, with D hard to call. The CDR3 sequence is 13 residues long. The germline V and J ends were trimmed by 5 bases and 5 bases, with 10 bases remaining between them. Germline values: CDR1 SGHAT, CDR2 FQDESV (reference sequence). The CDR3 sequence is CASSEGPYQPQHF. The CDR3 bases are TGTGCCAGCAGCGAAGGGCCCTATCAGCCCCAGCATTTT.

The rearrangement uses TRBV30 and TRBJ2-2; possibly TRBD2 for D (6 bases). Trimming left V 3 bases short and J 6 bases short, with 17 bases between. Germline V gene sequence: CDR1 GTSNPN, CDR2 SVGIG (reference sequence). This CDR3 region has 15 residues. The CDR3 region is CAWRGRKGFSGELFF. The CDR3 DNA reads TGTGCCTGGAGAGGGAGGAAGGGATTTTCCGGGGAGCTGTTTTTT.

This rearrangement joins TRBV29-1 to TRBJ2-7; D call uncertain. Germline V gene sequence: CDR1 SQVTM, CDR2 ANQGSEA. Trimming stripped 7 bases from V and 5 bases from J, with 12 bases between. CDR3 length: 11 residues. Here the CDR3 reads CSARLGNEQYF. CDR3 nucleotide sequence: TGCAGCGCCCGACTGGGCAACGAGCAGTACTTC.

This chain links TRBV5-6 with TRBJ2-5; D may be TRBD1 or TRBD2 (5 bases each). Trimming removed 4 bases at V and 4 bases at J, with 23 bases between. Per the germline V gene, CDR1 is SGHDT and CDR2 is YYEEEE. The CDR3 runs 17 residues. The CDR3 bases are TGTGCCAGCAGCCAACTAAGGGGACCTACCAGGAGAGAGACCCAGTACTTC. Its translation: CASSQLRGPTRRETQYF.

CDR3 DNA sequence: TGCGCCAGCAGCTTGAAGCCTTATAATTCACCCCTCCACTTT. Protein: CASSLKPYNSPLHF. The V gene is TRBV5-1, the J gene TRBJ1-6, with D uncertain. V lost 1 base and J 4 bases, leaving 6 bases between the germline ends. This CDR3 is built from 14 residues. Germline V gene sequence: CDR1 SGHRS, CDR2 YFSETQ.

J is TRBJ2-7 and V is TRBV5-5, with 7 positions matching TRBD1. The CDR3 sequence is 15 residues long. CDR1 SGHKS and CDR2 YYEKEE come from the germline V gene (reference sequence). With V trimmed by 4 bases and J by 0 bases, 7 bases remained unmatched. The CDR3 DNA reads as TGTGCCAGCAGCGGTACAGGGGACAGCTCCTACGAGCAGTACTTC. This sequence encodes CASSGTGDSSYEQYF.

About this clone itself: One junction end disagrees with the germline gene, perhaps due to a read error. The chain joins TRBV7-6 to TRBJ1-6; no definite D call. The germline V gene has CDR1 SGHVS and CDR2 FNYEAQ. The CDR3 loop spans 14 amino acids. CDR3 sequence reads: CASSSDSRFSLLHF. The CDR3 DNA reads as TGTGCCAGCAGCTCAGACTCTCGATTCTCACTCCTCCACTTT.

The CDR3 protein is CASSEGTLPEAFF. CDR3 in DNA: TGTGCCAGCAGCGAGGGGACCCTGCCTGAAGCTTTCTTT. V and J are TRBV9 and TRBJ1-1; TRBD1 is a possible D gene (5 bases). This CDR3 is 13 amino acids long. V was clipped by 3 bases and J by 6 bases, with 12 bases between them. From germline, CDR1 is SGDLS and CDR2 YYNGEE.

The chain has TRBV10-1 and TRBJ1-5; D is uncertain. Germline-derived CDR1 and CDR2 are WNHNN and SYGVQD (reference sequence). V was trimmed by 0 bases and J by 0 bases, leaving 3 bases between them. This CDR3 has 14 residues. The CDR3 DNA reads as TGCGCCAGCAGTGAGTCGGGTAGCAATCAGCCCCAGCATTTT. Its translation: CASSESGSNQPQHF.

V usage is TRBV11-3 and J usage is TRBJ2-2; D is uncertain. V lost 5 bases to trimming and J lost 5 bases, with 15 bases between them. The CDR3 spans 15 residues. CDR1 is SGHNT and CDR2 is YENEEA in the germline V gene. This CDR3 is CASSHGPSATGELFF. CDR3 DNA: TGTGCCAGCAGCCACGGCCCGTCAGCAACCGGGGAGCTGTTTTTT.

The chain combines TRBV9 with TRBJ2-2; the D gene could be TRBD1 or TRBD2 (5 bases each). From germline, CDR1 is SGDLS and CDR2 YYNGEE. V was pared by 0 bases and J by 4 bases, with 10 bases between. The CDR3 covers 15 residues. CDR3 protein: CASSVVWDPTGELFF. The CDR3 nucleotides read TGTGCCAGCAGCGTAGTCTGGGACCCCACCGGGGAGCTGTTTTTT.

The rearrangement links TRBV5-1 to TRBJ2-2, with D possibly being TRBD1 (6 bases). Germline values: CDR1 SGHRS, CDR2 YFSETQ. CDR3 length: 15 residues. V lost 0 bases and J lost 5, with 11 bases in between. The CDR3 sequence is CASSLDREGTGELFF. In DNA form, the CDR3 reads TGCGCCAGCAGCTTGGACAGGGAAGGTACCGGGGAGCTGTTTTTT.

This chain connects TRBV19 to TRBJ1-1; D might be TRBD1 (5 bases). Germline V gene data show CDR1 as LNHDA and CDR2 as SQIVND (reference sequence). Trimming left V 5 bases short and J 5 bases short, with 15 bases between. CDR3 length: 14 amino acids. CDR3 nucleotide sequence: TGTGCCAGTAGTCACCAAGGGGTAGAGACTGAAGCTTTCTTT. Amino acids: CASSHQGVETEAFF.